The 26 T cell receptor beta chains below come from one sample, sequenced in a study of brain T cells in children with intractable seizures. This table comes from immunoSEQ multiplex PCR, and its TCRdb copy is limited to in-frame clones, with some not included. Of fewer than 25,000 clones in the sample, around 94% are singletons; the top ten hold around 6%. This specimen was peripheral blood, taken at surgery. Receptor source: a boy younger than 18 with focal cortical dysplasia and intractable seizures.

J is TRBJ2-4 and V is TRBV15, with a tentative D call TRBD1 (5 bases). The length of the CDR3 is 17 residues. V was pared by 1 base and J by 2 bases, with 15 bases between. Germline V gives CDR1 LNHNV, CDR2 YYDKDF (reference sequence). The CDR3 loop reads CATSRGGQALPKNIQYF. The CDR3 coding sequence is TGTGCCACCAGCAGAGGGGGCCAGGCCTTACCCAAAAACATTCAGTACTTC.

This chain links TRBV28 with TRBJ1-5; 8 bases align to TRBD1. With V trimmed by 6 bases and J by 5 bases, 12 bases remained unmatched. The germline V gene encodes CDR1 MDHEN and CDR2 SYDVKM. This CDR3 contains 16 residues. CDR3 amino acids: CASRENRGRLDQPQHF. The CDR3 nucleotides are TGTGCCAGCAGAGAGAACAGGGGGAGGCTCGATCAGCCCCAGCATTTT.

Only one count was recorded for this clone. CDR3 coding DNA: TGTGCCAGCAGTTCCCACAGGGGTTACGAGCAGTACTTC. Translated: CASSSHRGYEQYF. The V call is TRBV28, the J call TRBJ2-7; 7 bases fit TRBD1. There are 13 residues in the CDR3. Per the germline V gene, CDR1 is MDHEN and CDR2 is SYDVKM. The V gene end was trimmed by 4 bases and the J gene end by 4 bases; junction bases not matched to a gene: 4.

This clone is a singleton in its sample. The rearrangement joins TRBV6-5 to TRBJ2-7; TRBD2 is a possible D gene (5 bases). Germline CDR1 MNHEY, CDR2 SVGAGI. Trimming cost V 0 bases and J 3 bases, with 12 bases left between them. This CDR3 has 15 residues. CDR3 in amino acids: CASSYSWGDFYEQYF. Written as DNA, the CDR3 is TGTGCCAGCAGTTACTCATGGGGAGATTTCTACGAGCAGTACTTC.

This chain connects TRBV27 to TRBJ2-1; TRBD2 is a possible D gene (6 bases). Germline values: CDR1 MNHEY, CDR2 SMNVEV (reference sequence). Trimming stripped 4 bases from V and 9 bases from J, with 16 bases between. The CDR3 has 14 amino acids. CDR3 loop: CASSSGLSASEQFF. The CDR3 DNA is TGTGCCAGCAGTTCCGGACTATCGGCAAGTGAGCAGTTCTTC.

The CDR3 nucleotides are TGTGCCAGCAGTTTACCGGTAGGGATGAACACTGAAGCTTTCTTT. It yields the protein CASSLPVGMNTEAFF. This chain links TRBV28 with TRBJ1-1, with unresolved D. The CDR3 contains 15 residues. V shed 2 bases and J shed 0 bases, with 10 bases lying between them. CDR1 is MDHEN, CDR2 SYDVKM, per germline.

The gene calls are TRBV7-2 and TRBJ2-1, with D possibly TRBD1 on 5 matching bases. Germline CDR1 and CDR2: SGHTA and FQGNSA. V lost 3 bases to trimming and J lost 3 bases, with 6 bases between them. This CDR3 spans 13 amino acids. The CDR3 DNA reads as TGTGCCAGCAGCTTGCAGGGCTACAATGAGCAGTTCTTC. Translated: CASSLQGYNEQFF.

V gene TRBV7-2 combines with J gene TRBJ2-1; 8 bases align to TRBD2. V shed 4 bases and J 2 bases; nucleotides not matched to a gene: 1. Germline CDR1 and CDR2: SGHTA and FQGNSA. The CDR3 sequence is 14 residues long. CDR3 nucleotide sequence: TGTGCCAGCAGCTCCGGGAGGGCCTACAATGAGCAGTTCTTC. Encoded protein: CASSSGRAYNEQFF.

CDR3 bases: TGCGCCAGCAGCCAGAGGGGACAGGTTGGTGAGCAGTTCTTC. Translating it yields CASSQRGQVGEQFF. V gene TRBV4-1 combines with J gene TRBJ2-1; 8 positions match TRBD1. From germline, CDR1 is MGHRA and CDR2 YSYEKL. Trimming at V came to 3 bases and at J to 9 bases, leaving 7 bases not matched to a gene. The CDR3 has 14 residues.

The CDR3 DNA sequence: TGCGCCAGCAGCTTGTATCAGGGAGTCCAAGAGACCCAGTACTTC. Translation: CASSLYQGVQETQYF. The chain combines TRBV5-1 with TRBJ2-5; D assignment may be TRBD1 or TRBD2 (5 bases each). Germline CDR1 reads SGHRS; CDR2 reads YFSETQ. There are 15 residues in the CDR3. The V end was cut by 1 base, the J end by 1 base, with 11 bases between.

The V call is TRBV9, the J call TRBJ1-5, with D maybe TRBD1 (5 bases). CDR3 length: 14 amino acids. V was shortened by 4 bases and J by 3 bases, with 11 bases between the two germline ends. From germline, CDR1 is SGDLS and CDR2 YYNGEE. CDR3: CASSPPGANQPQHF. The CDR3 DNA sequence: TGTGCCAGCAGCCCTCCCGGGGCCAATCAGCCCCAGCATTTT.

The CDR3, as DNA: TGCGCCAGCAGGCGGGAAGGGCCATATGTGCAGTTCTTC. Its protein is CASRREGPYVQFF. The chain employs TRBV10-2 and TRBJ2-1, with a possible D match to TRBD2 (6 bases). The germline V gene encodes CDR1 WSHSY and CDR2 SAAADI. The CDR3 totals 13 residues. V lost 6 bases and J 12 bases, leaving 18 bases between the germline ends.

The rearrangement joins TRBV9 to TRBJ2-5; no clear D. Per the germline V gene, CDR1 is SGDLS and CDR2 is YYNGEE. The CDR3 contains 15 residues. V was cut by 0 bases and J by 1 base, with 10 bases left in between. The CDR3 spells CASSVDGSGQETQYF. The CDR3 DNA follows: TGTGCCAGCAGCGTAGATGGCTCAGGCCAAGAGACCCAGTACTTC.

This clone turned up a few times. The V gene is TRBV12-3 or TRBV12-4, the J gene TRBJ2-5, with D unclear. This CDR3 comprises 13 residues. The germline V and J ends were trimmed by 3 bases and 5 bases, with 10 bases remaining between them. For the CDR3, the DNA is TGTGCCAGCAGTTTTGGACCTTGGGAGACCCAGTACTTC. Amino acid sequence: CASSFGPWETQYF.

The chain is built from TRBV11-2 and TRBJ1-6; 7 nucleotides match TRBD1. The germline V gene encodes CDR1 SGHAT and CDR2 FQNNGV. The CDR3 loop spans 15 amino acids. The V gene end was trimmed by 3 bases and the J gene end by 10 bases; junction bases not matched to a gene: 9. This chain's CDR3 is CASSFYRGVESPLHF. Here the CDR3 DNA reads TGTGCCAGCAGCTTTTACAGGGGAGTTGAATCACCCCTCCACTTT.

The chain uses TRBV3-1 (or the pseudogene TRBV3-2) and TRBJ2-1; D gene ambiguous. Between the trimmed V and J ends, which lost 0 bases and 3 bases, there was a span of 15 bases. The germline V gene encodes CDR1 LGHDT and CDR2 YNNKEL (reference sequence). The CDR3 spans 17 residues. The CDR3 nucleotides read TGTGCCAGCAGCCAAGATCTGGTCTCATCGTACTACAATGAGCAGTTCTTC. It translates to CASSQDLVSSYYNEQFF.

The chain recombines TRBV30 with TRBJ2-2; D remains unclear. Germline V gene lookup returns CDR1 GTSNPN and CDR2 SVGIG (reference sequence). The V end was cut by 0 bases, the J end by 5 bases, with 10 bases between. This CDR3 comprises 14 residues. In DNA form, the CDR3 reads TGTGCCTGGAGTGTTACAGCAGTGACCGGGGAGCTGTTTTTT. This sequence encodes CAWSVTAVTGELFF.

This clone was detected a few times. V usage is TRBV4-1 and J usage is TRBJ1-5, with 7 bases identical to TRBD1. There are 15 residues in the CDR3. The V gene's germline CDR1 is MGHRA and CDR2 YSYEKL. The V segment lost 3 bases and the J segment 4 bases; nucleotides outside the gene matches: 6. CDR3 amino acids: CASSQADRVNQPQHF. In DNA form, the CDR3 reads TGCGCCAGCAGCCAGGCCGACAGGGTTAATCAGCCCCAGCATTTT.

The chain couples TRBV18 to TRBJ1-1; 10 nucleotides align to TRBD1. Germline values: CDR1 KGHSH, CDR2 LQKENI. The CDR3 is 16 residues long. Unmatched junction bases numbered 4, after V lost 3 bases and J lost 0 bases. Here the CDR3 reads CASSPRQGAMNTEAFF. The DNA of the CDR3 is TGTGCCAGCTCACCGCGACAGGGGGCGATGAACACTGAAGCTTTCTTT.

This chain links TRBV7-3 with TRBJ2-2; TRBD1 matches 8 bases. CDR1 and CDR2 (germline): SGHTA, FQGTGA. The V and J ends lost 2 bases and 4 bases, in that order; junction bases with no gene match: 6. The CDR3 runs to 16 residues. The CDR3 protein is CASSLGTGGSTGELFF. The CDR3 DNA reads as TGTGCCAGCAGCTTAGGGACAGGAGGCAGCACCGGGGAGCTGTTTTTT. The complete variable domain, with remaining parts taken from reference TRBV7-3 and TRBJ2-2, reads GAGVSQTPSNKVTEKGKYVELRCDPISGHTALYWYRQSLGQGPEFLIYFQGTGAADDSGLPNDRFFAVRPEGSVSTLKIQRTERGDSAVYLCASSLGTGGSTGELFFGEGSRLTVL.

This sequence joins TRBV7-6 and TRBJ2-4; D remains ambiguous. CDR1 and CDR2 from the germline V gene are SGHVS and FNYEAQ. Trimming took 5 bases from V and 9 from J, leaving 20 bases between them. The CDR3 sequence is 15 residues long. The CDR3 region is CASSKTPNSLGIQYF. In DNA, the CDR3 is TGTGCCAGCAGCAAAACTCCAAACTCGTTAGGCATTCAGTACTTC.

The gene calls are TRBV5-5 and TRBJ1-1; D gene uncertain. Per the germline V gene, CDR1 is SGHKS and CDR2 is YYEKEE (reference sequence). V was trimmed by 5 bases and J by 1 base, leaving 15 bases between them. CDR3 size: 15 residues. The CDR3 sequence is CASRPLANPNTEAFF. The CDR3 coding sequence is TGTGCCAGCAGACCACTTGCGAACCCGAACACTGAAGCTTTCTTT.

The V gene is TRBV15, the J gene TRBJ2-6; D might be TRBD1 or TRBD2, each matching 5 bases. The CDR3 length is 17 residues. Germline V gene sequence: CDR1 LNHNV, CDR2 YYDKDF (reference sequence). Between the trimmed V and J ends, which lost 3 bases and 2 bases, there was a span of 14 bases. The CDR3 DNA reads TGTGCCACCAGCAGTGTACTTTGGGGGACTGGGGCCAACGTCCTGACTTTC. Its protein product is CATSSVLWGTGANVLTF.

This rearrangement joins TRBV29-1 to TRBJ2-7, with D maybe TRBD2 (7 bases). The germline V and J ends were trimmed by 5 bases and 5 bases, with 19 bases remaining between them. Germline V gene lookup returns CDR1 SQVTM and CDR2 ANQGSEA. The CDR3 is 14 residues long. CDR3 region: CSVSLGGGSNEQYF. The CDR3, as DNA: TGCAGCGTTAGTCTCGGCGGGGGCTCTAACGAGCAGTACTTC.

The chain is built from TRBV6-5 and TRBJ1-3; D is possibly TRBD1 (5 bases). Deletions cut 5 bases from V and 2 bases from J, with 13 bases between. CDR1 is MNHEY and CDR2 is SVGAGI in the germline V gene. There are 15 residues in the CDR3. CDR3 DNA sequence: TGTGCCAGCAGTAAGACAGCAGTACCTGGAAACACCATATATTTT. It is translated as CASSKTAVPGNTIYF.

This chain connects TRBV11-2 to TRBJ1-4, with D unclear. Germline V CDR1 and CDR2: SGHAT, FQNNGV. The CDR3 sequence is 13 residues long. V was pared by 5 bases and J by 2 bases, with 6 bases between. The CDR3 coding sequence is TGTGCCAGCAGCGCATCGACTAATGAAAAACTGTTTTTT. Amino acids: CASSASTNEKLFF.